Sequencing of this T cell receptor (beta chain) was carried out in a study of blood T cell repertoires in COVID-19. V dropped 2 bases and J dropped 7; count of bases not matched to a gene: 6. The length of the CDR3 is 15 residues. Germline values: CDR1 SGHTA, CDR2 FQGNSA. Some clones are missing from TCRdb's copy, which holds only in-frame ones; the method was immunoSEQ multiplex PCR. The sample yields roughly 340,000 clones, approximately 87% seen once. This clone was seen repeatedly, ten times or more. The rearrangement joins TRBV7-2 to TRBJ2-7; 12 nucleotides match TRBD2. Material for sequencing was PBMCs or T cells enriched from blood (not recorded which). The source of this sequence is a middle-aged man in a cohort exposed to, infected with or recovered from COVID-19 (not recorded which). Written as DNA, the CDR3 is TGTGCCAGCAGCTTACTAGCGGGAGGGCCGGAAGAGCAGTACTTC. Its translation: CASSLLAGGPEEQYF.